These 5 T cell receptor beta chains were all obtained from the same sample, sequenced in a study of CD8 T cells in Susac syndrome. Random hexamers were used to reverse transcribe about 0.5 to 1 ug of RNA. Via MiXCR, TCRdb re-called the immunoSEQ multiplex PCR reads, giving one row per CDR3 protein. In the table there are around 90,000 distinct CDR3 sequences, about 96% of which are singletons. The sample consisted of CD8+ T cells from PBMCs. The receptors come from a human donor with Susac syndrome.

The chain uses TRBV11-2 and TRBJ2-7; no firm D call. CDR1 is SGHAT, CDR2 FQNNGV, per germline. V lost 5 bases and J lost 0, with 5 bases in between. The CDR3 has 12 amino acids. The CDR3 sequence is CASSRYSYEQYF. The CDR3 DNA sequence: TGTGCCAGCAGCCGGTACTCCTACGAGCAGTACTTC.

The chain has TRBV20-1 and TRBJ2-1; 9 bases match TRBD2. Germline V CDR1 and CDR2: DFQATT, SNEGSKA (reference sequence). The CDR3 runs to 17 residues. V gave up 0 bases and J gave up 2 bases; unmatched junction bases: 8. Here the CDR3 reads CSARDRAGGWPYNEQFF. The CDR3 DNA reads TGCAGTGCTAGAGATAGGGCGGGGGGGTGGCCCTACAATGAGCAGTTCTTC.

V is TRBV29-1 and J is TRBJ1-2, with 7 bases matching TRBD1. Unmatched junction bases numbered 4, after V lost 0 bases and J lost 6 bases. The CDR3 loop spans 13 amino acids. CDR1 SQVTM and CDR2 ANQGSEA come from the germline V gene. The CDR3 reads CSVEDLTGHGYTF. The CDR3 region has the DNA TGCAGCGTTGAAGATTTGACAGGGCATGGCTACACCTTC.

The CDR3 protein is CASSLITSLLTGQPQHF. The CDR3 nucleotides are TGTGCCAGCAGTTTAATAACCTCACTATTGACGGGCCAGCCCCAGCATTTT. The chain employs TRBV27 and TRBJ1-5; no firm D call. V was pared by 2 bases and J by 7 bases, with 21 bases between. Germline V lookup: CDR1 MNHEY, CDR2 SMNVEV (reference sequence). The CDR3 has 17 residues.

The CDR3 DNA is TGCGCCAGCAGCCAAAAGACCCTATACAATGAGCAGTTCTTC. Translated: CASSQKTLYNEQFF. The chain combines TRBV5-1 with TRBJ2-1, with no clear D. This CDR3 is 14 amino acids long. Trimming pared 4 bases from V and 4 bases from J, leaving 12 bases between. Germline values: CDR1 SGHRS, CDR2 YFSETQ. Supplemented by reference TRBV5-1 and TRBJ2-1, the full variable domain reads KAGVTQTPRYLIKTRGQQVTLSCSPISGHRSVSWYQQTPGQGLQFLFEYFSETQRNKGNFPGRFSGRQFSNSRSEMNVSTLELGDSALYLCASSQKTLYNEQFFGPGTRLTVL.